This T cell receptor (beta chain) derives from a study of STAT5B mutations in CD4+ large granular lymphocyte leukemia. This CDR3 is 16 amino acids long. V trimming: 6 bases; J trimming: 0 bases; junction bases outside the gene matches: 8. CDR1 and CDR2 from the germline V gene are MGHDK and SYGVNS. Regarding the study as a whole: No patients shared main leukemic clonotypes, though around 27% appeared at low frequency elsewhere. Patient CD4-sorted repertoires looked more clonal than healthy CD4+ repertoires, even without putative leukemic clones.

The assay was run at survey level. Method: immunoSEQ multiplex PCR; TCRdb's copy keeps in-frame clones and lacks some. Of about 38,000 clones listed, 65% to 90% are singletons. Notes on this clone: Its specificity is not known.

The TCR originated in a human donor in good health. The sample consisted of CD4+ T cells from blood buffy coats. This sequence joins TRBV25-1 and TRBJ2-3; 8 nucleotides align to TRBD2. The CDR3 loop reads CASSPQVAGSTDTQYF. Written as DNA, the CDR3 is TGTGCCAGCAGCCCGCAGGTAGCGGGAAGCACAGATACGCAGTATTTT. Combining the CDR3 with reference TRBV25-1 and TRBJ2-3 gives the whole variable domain EADIYQTPRYLVIGTGKKITLECSQTMGHDKMYWYQQDPGMELHLIHYSYGVNSTEKGDLSSESTVSRIRTEHFPLTLESARPSHTSQYLCASSPQVAGSTDTQYFGPGTRLTVL.